This T cell receptor beta chain was obtained from a study of control samples from healthy donors and cancer patients (dated by TCRdb to about 2020). Between the V and J ends, shortened by 0 bases and 2 bases respectively, the junction contains 2 bases. Sequences MNHEY (CDR1) and SMNVEV (CDR2) are obtained from the germline V gene (reference sequence). Its CDR3 holds 12 amino acids, cysteine through phenylalanine. This entry keeps only the CDR3 DNA: 36 bases, framed from base 1. With regard to this clone: This clone's antigen is unknown. The sample holds no much larger clone one base away, and base qualities are not on file.

Library preparation employed the immunoSEQ multiplex PCR assay. Entries here come from immuneACCESS through TCRdb and include only in-frame sequences with V and J called. Some clones fail to appear in such tables; in the studies checked, an unresolved V gene covers under half of the shortfall, and the cause of the remainder is unknown. Recorded for this sample are roughly 130,000 clones; about 93% of them occurred a single time. The top ten clonotypes cover about 1.5% of the sample. The sample taken for sequencing was PBMCs. This chain joins TRBV27 to TRBJ2-7, with no confident D gene call. This sequence was found in a man between 50 and 59 years old with head and neck cancer. The sequenced DNA is TGTGCCAGCAGTTTATCGGCCTACGAGCAGTACTTC. The resulting protein is CASSLSAYEQYF.